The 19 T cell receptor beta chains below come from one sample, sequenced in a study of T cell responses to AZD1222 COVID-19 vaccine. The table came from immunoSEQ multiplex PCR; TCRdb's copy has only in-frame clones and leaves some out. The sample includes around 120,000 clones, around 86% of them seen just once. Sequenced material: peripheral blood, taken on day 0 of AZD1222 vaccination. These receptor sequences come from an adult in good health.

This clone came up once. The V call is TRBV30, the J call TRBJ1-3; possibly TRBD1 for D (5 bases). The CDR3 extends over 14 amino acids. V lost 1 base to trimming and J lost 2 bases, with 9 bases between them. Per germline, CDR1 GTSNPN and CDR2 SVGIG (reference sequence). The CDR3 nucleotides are TGTGCCTGGAGTGGGGGGACTGCTGGAAACACCATATATTTT. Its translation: CAWSGGTAGNTIYF. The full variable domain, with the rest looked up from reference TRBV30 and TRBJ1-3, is SQTIHQWPATLVQPVGSPLSLECTVEGTSNPNLYWYRQAAGRGLQLLFYSVGIGQISSEVPQNLSASRPQDRQFILSSKKLLLSDSGFYLCAWSGGTAGNTIYFGEGSWLTVV.

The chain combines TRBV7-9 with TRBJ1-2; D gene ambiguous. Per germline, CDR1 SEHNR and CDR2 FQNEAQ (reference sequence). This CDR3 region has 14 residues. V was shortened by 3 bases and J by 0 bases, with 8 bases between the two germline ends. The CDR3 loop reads CASSLEETNYGYTF. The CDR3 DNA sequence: TGTGCCAGCAGCTTGGAAGAGACTAACTATGGCTACACCTTC.

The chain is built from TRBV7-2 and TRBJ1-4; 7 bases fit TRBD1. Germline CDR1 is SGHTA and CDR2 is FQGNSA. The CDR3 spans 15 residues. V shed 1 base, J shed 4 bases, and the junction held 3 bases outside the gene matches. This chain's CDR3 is CASSLGGQINEKLFF. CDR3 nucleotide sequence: TGTGCCAGCAGCTTAGGGGGACAGATTAATGAAAAACTGTTTTTT. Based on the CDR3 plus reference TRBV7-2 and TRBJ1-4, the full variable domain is GAGVSQSPSNKVTEKGKDVELRCDPISGHTALYWYRQSLGQGLEFLIYFQGNSAPDKSGLPSDRFSAERTGGSVSTLTIQRTQQEDSAVYLCASSLGGQINEKLFFGSGTQLSVL.

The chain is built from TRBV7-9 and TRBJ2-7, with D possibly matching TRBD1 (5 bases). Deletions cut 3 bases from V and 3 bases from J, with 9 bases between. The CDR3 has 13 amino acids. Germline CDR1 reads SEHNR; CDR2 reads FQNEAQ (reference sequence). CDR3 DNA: TGTGCCAGCAGCTTCGACAGAGTCTACGAGCAGTACTTC. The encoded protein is CASSFDRVYEQYF.

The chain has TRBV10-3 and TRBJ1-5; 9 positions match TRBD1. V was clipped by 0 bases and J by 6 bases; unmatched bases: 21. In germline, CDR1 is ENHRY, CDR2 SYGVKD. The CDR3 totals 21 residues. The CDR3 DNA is TGTGCCATCAGTGAGTCGATCATAAGCCGGGACAGGGTTAGATTGGGTCAGCCCCAGCATTTT. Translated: CAISESIISRDRVRLGQPQHF.

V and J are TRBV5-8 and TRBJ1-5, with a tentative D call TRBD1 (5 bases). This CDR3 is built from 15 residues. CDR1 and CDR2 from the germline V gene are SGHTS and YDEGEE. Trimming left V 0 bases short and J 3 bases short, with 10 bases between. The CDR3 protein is CASSLGRGLNQPQHF. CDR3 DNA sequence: TGTGCCAGCAGCTTGGGTCGGGGACTCAATCAGCCCCAGCATTTT.

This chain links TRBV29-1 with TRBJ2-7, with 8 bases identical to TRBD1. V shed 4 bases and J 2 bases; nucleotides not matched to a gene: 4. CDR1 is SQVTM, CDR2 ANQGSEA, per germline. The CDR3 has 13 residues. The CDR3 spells CSVVDRGTYEQYF. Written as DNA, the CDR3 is TGCAGCGTTGTCGACAGGGGAACCTACGAGCAGTACTTC.

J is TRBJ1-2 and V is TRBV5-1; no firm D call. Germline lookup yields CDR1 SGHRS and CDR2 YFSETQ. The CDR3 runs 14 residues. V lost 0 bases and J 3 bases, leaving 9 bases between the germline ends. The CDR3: CASSLGDLHYGYTF. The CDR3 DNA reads TGCGCCAGCAGCTTGGGTGACCTCCACTATGGCTACACCTTC.

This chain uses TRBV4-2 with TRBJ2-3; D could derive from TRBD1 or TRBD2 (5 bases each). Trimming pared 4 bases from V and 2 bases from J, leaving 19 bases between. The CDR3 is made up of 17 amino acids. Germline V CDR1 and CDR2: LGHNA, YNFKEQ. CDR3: CASSPPGVGTTTDTQYF. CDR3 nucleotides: TGTGCCAGCAGCCCTCCTGGGGTCGGGACCACCACAGATACGCAGTATTTT.

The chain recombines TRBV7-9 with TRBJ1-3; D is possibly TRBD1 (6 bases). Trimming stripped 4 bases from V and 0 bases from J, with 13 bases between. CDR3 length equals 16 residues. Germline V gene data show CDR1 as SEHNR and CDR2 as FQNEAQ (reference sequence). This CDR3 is CASSSLGGPSGNTIYF. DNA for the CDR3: TGTGCCAGCAGCTCCCTGGGGGGCCCCTCTGGAAACACCATATATTTT.

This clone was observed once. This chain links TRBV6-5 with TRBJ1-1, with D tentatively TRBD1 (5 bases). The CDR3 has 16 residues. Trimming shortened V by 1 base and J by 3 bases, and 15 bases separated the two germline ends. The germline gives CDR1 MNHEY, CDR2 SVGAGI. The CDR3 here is CASSYFHWQGHTEAFF. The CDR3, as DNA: TGTGCCAGCAGTTACTTCCATTGGCAGGGCCACACTGAAGCTTTCTTT.

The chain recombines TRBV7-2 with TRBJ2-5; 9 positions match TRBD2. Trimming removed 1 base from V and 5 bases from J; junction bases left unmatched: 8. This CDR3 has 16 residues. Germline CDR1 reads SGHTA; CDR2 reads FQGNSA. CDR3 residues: CASSLGGRGGRETQYF. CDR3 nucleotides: TGTGCCAGCAGCTTAGGGGGGCGGGGGGGCCGGGAGACCCAGTACTTC.

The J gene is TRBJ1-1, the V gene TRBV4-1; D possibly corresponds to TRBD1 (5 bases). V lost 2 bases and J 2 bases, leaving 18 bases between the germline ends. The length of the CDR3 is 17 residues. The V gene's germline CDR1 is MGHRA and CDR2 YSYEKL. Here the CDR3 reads CASSQSYPGTQNTEAFF. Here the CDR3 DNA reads TGCGCCAGCAGCCAAAGTTATCCCGGGACTCAAAACACTGAAGCTTTCTTT.

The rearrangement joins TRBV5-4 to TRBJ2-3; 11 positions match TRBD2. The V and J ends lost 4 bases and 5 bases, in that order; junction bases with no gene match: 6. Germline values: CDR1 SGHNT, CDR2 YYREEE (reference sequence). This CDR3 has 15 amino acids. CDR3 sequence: CASSSSGGARDTQYF. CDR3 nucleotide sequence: TGTGCCAGCAGCAGTAGCGGGGGGGCGAGAGATACGCAGTATTTT. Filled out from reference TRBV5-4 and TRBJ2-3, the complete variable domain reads ETGVTQSPTHLIKTRGQQVTLRCSSQSGHNTVSWYQQALGQGPQFIFQYYREEENGRGNFPPRFSGLQFPNYSSELNVNALELDDSALYLCASSSSGGARDTQYFGPGTRLTVL.

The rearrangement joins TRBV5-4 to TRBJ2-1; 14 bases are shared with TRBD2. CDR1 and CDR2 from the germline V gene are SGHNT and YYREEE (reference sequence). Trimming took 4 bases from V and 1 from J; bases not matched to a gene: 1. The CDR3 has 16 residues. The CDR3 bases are TGTGCCAGCAGCCGGACTAGCGGGGGGTCCTACAATGAGCAGTTCTTC. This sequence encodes CASSRTSGGSYNEQFF.

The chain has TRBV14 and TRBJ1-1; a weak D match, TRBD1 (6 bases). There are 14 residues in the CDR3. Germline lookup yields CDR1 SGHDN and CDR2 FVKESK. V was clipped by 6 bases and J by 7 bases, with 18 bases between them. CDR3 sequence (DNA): TGTGCCAGCAGTCTGGGCGGGGGGCTAATTGAAGCTTTCTTT. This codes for CASSLGGGLIEAFF.

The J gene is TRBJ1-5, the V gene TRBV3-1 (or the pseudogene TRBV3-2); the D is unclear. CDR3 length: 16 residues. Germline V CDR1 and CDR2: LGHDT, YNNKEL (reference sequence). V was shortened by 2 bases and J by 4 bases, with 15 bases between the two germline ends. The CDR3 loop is CASSQSAMGINQPQHF. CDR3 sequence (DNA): TGTGCCAGCAGCCAATCTGCAATGGGAATTAATCAGCCCCAGCATTTT.

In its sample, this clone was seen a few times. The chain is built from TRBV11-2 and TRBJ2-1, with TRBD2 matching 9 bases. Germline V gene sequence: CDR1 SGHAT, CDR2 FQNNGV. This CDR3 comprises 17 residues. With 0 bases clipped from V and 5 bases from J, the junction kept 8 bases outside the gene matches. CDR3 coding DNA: TGTGCCAGCAGCTTAGATCGTTGGGCTAGCGGGGACAATGAGCAGTTCTTC. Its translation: CASSLDRWASGDNEQFF. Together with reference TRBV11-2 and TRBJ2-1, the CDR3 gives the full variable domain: EAGVAQSPRYKIIEKRQSVAFWCNPISGHATLYWYQQILGQGPKLLIQFQNNGVVDDSQLPKDRFSAERLKGVDSTLKIQPAKLEDSAVYLCASSLDRWASGDNEQFFGPGTRLTVL.

The CDR3 DNA reads TGTGCCAGCTCACCCCCACCCACAGATACGCAGTATTTT. Its protein is CASSPPPTDTQYF. The chain combines TRBV18 with TRBJ2-3, with D hard to call. V was clipped by 3 bases and J by 2 bases, with 6 bases between them. Germline loops: CDR1 KGHSH, CDR2 LQKENI. The CDR3 spans 13 residues.